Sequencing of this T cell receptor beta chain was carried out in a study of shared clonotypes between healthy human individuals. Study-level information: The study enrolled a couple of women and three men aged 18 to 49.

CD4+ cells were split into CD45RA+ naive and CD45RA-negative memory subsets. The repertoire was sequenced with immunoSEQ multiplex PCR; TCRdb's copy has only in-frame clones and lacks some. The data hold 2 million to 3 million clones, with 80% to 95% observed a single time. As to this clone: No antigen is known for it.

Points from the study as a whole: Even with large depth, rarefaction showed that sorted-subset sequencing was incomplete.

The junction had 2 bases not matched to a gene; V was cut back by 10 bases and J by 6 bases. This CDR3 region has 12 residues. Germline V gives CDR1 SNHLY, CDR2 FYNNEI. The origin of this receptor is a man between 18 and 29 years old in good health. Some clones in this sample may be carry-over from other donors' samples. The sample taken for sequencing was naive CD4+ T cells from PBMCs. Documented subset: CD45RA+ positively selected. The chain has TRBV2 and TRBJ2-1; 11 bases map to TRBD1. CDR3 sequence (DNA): TGTGCCACGGGGACAGGGGGCAATGAGCAGTTCTTC. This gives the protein CATGTGGNEQFF.